A selection of T cell receptor beta chains follows, all from one sample in a study of blood T cell repertoires in COVID-19. This table comes from immunoSEQ multiplex PCR, and its TCRdb copy is limited to in-frame clones, with some not included. The table has around 270,000 clones, over 70% seen once; the top ten hold about 3.1%. Sequencing was carried out using PBMCs or T cells enriched from blood (not recorded which). These receptors were obtained from a woman aged 40 to 55 who had been exposed to COVID-19. CDR3s include the opening cysteine and the closing phenylalanine or tryptophan. The order of the fields is clone size, D gene, V gene, J gene, CDR3 DNA, CDR3 protein. The D gene is left open where the match is weak. Only part of the rows carry a size: once, few, many, or a class if the clone is expanded.

clone_size: -; d_call: TRBD1; v_call: TRBV28; j_call: TRBJ1-1; cdr3_nt: TGTGCCAGCACCCTGGACAGGGATGAAGCTTTCTTT; cdr3_aa: CASTLDRDEAFF
clone_size: -; d_call: -; v_call: TRBV5-1; j_call: TRBJ1-6; cdr3_nt: TGCGCCAGCAGCTTGGTACAGGGTTCCTATAATTCACCCCTCCACTTT; cdr3_aa: CASSLVQGSYNSPLHF
clone_size: once; d_call: -; v_call: TRBV4-1; j_call: TRBJ1-1; cdr3_nt: TGCGCCAGCAGCCAGAGCACTGAAGCTTTCTTT; cdr3_aa: CASSQSTEAFF
clone_size: -; d_call: -; v_call: TRBV4-3; j_call: TRBJ1-1; cdr3_nt: TGCGCCAGCAGCCGAGAGGGACACCCGAACACTGAAGCTTTCTTT; cdr3_aa: CASSREGHPNTEAFF
clone_size: -; d_call: -; v_call: TRBV7-7; j_call: TRBJ2-2; cdr3_nt: TGTGCTAGCAGCTTAGGATCAGGGTCCGGGGAGCTGTTTTTT; cdr3_aa: CASSLGSGSGELFF
clone_size: -; d_call: TRBD1; v_call: TRBV14; j_call: TRBJ1-2; cdr3_nt: TGTGCCAGCAGCCAACTGGGACAGAACTATGGCTACACCTTC; cdr3_aa: CASSQLGQNYGYTF
clone_size: -; d_call: TRBD2; v_call: TRBV4-2; j_call: TRBJ2-2; cdr3_nt: TGTGCCAGCAGGACACTAGCGGGAGGCCGTATTAACACCGGGGAGCTGTTTTTT; cdr3_aa: CASRTLAGGRINTGELFF
clone_size: -; d_call: -; v_call: TRBV7-9; j_call: TRBJ1-2; cdr3_nt: TGTGCCAGCAGCTACGACAGCTTTGGCTACACCTTC; cdr3_aa: CASSYDSFGYTF
clone_size: -; d_call: TRBD1; v_call: TRBV6-5; j_call: TRBJ1-2; cdr3_nt: TGTGCCAGCAGTCGGACAGGGGCGGACTATGGCTACACCTTC; cdr3_aa: CASSRTGADYGYTF
clone_size: -; d_call: TRBD1; v_call: TRBV27; j_call: TRBJ2-2; cdr3_nt: TGTGCCAGCAGTCCGGACAGGGGGCGAGGGGAGCTGTTTTTT; cdr3_aa: CASSPDRGRGELFF
clone_size: -; d_call: -; v_call: TRBV9; j_call: TRBJ1-5; cdr3_nt: TGTGCCAGCAGCGTAGCTTCTGGCAATCAGCCCCAGCATTTT; cdr3_aa: CASSVASGNQPQHF
clone_size: -; d_call: -; v_call: TRBV18; j_call: TRBJ1-3; cdr3_nt: TGTGCCAGCTCACCATGGGGGGGCTCTGGAAACACCATATATTTT; cdr3_aa: CASSPWGGSGNTIYF
clone_size: few; d_call: -; v_call: TRBV10-3; j_call: TRBJ1-3; cdr3_nt: TGTGCCATCAGACCTACGGGGTCCGCCGGAAACACCATATATTTT; cdr3_aa: CAIRPTGSAGNTIYF
clone_size: -; d_call: -; v_call: TRBV27; j_call: TRBJ1-1; cdr3_nt: TGTCCTACCCCCCGAGCTTTCTTT; cdr3_aa: CPTPRAFF
clone_size: -; d_call: TRBD1; v_call: TRBV5-4; j_call: TRBJ2-2; cdr3_nt: TGTGCCAGCAGCCCGGGACAGGGTTATAGCACCGGGGAGCTGTTTTTT; cdr3_aa: CASSPGQGYSTGELFF
clone_size: -; d_call: -; v_call: TRBV30; j_call: TRBJ2-1; cdr3_nt: TGTGCCTGGGGGCTTTCCTACAATGAGCAGTTCTTC; cdr3_aa: CAWGLSYNEQFF
clone_size: -; d_call: TRBD2; v_call: TRBV7-9; j_call: TRBJ2-1; cdr3_nt: TGTGCCAGCAGCTTCCCGGAAGCGGGAGTGGTGAGTGAGCAGTTCTTC; cdr3_aa: CASSFPEAGVVSEQFF
clone_size: few; d_call: TRBD2; v_call: TRBV10-3; j_call: TRBJ2-7; cdr3_nt: TGTGCTTCCGCGGGACTAGGCTCAAGCGAGCAGTACTTC; cdr3_aa: CASAGLGSSEQYF
clone_size: -; d_call: -; v_call: TRBV10-3; j_call: TRBJ2-3; cdr3_nt: TGTGCCATCAGTGAGTCAGAAAGGGGTTATAGCACAGATACGCAGTATTTT; cdr3_aa: CAISESERGYSTDTQYF
clone_size: -; d_call: TRBD1; v_call: TRBV6-5; j_call: TRBJ1-1; cdr3_nt: TGTGCCAGCAGTTACGATGACAGGGGGCTCACTGAAGCTTTCTTT; cdr3_aa: CASSYDDRGLTEAFF
clone_size: -; d_call: -; v_call: TRBV3-1/TRBV3-2; j_call: TRBJ1-1; cdr3_nt: TGTGCCAGCAGCGACAGCAGGGGCCCCGCAATGAACACTGAAGCTTTCTTT; cdr3_aa: CASSDSRGPAMNTEAFF
clone_size: -; d_call: -; v_call: TRBV2; j_call: TRBJ2-3; cdr3_nt: TGTGCCAGCAGTGAAGCGTTTGGGCAGGGGAGCCCAGATACGCAGTATTTT; cdr3_aa: CASSEAFGQGSPDTQYF
clone_size: -; d_call: -; v_call: TRBV5-1; j_call: TRBJ1-4; cdr3_nt: TGCGCCAGCACCGACAGGCCTAATGAAAAACTGTTTTTT; cdr3_aa: CASTDRPNEKLFF
clone_size: -; d_call: -; v_call: TRBV7-9; j_call: TRBJ2-5; cdr3_nt: TGTGCCAGCAGCCGTTGGGACTTAATACAAGAGACCCAGTACTTC; cdr3_aa: CASSRWDLIQETQYF
clone_size: once; d_call: -; v_call: TRBV6-6; j_call: TRBJ2-7; cdr3_nt: TGTGCCGGCATCAGACTTTTTAACTACGAGCAGTACTTC; cdr3_aa: CAGIRLFNYEQYF
clone_size: -; d_call: -; v_call: TRBV7-9; j_call: TRBJ1-4; cdr3_nt: TGTGCCAGCAGCTTAGACAGCTTTAATGAAAAACTGTTTTTT; cdr3_aa: CASSLDSFNEKLFF
clone_size: -; d_call: TRBD2; v_call: TRBV25-1; j_call: TRBJ2-5; cdr3_nt: TGTGCCAGCGGATCACGGACGGGAGGCTCAGAGACCCAGTACTTC; cdr3_aa: CASGSRTGGSETQYF
clone_size: -; d_call: TRBD2; v_call: TRBV6-5; j_call: TRBJ2-2; cdr3_nt: TGTGCCAGCAATATGGCTAGCGGGGCCGGGGAGCTGTTTTTT; cdr3_aa: CASNMASGAGELFF
clone_size: -; d_call: -; v_call: TRBV19; j_call: TRBJ1-5; cdr3_nt: TGTGCCAGTAGTCCCGAGGACAGTAGCAATCAGCCCCAGCATTTT; cdr3_aa: CASSPEDSSNQPQHF
clone_size: -; d_call: -; v_call: TRBV9; j_call: TRBJ2-1; cdr3_nt: TGTGCCAGCAGCGCGTCCGGGGGCTCCTACAATGAGCAGTTCTTC; cdr3_aa: CASSASGGSYNEQFF
clone_size: -; d_call: -; v_call: TRBV24-1; j_call: TRBJ2-5; cdr3_nt: TGTGCCACCAGTGAGCGGGACTTCCAAGAGACCCAGTACTTC; cdr3_aa: CATSERDFQETQYF
clone_size: -; d_call: -; v_call: TRBV29-1; j_call: TRBJ1-1; cdr3_nt: TGCACCTCGCGGGGGAACACTGAAGCTTTCTTT; cdr3_aa: CTSRGNTEAFF
clone_size: -; d_call: -; v_call: TRBV3-1/TRBV3-2; j_call: TRBJ1-2; cdr3_nt: TGTGCCAGCAGCCTAACTTACAGGGATGGCTACACCTTC; cdr3_aa: CASSLTYRDGYTF
clone_size: -; d_call: -; v_call: TRBV19; j_call: TRBJ1-2; cdr3_nt: TGTGCCAGTAGGCTAATCGCACATCCGGGTCCCACGGGGGGCTACACCTTC; cdr3_aa: CASRLIAHPGPTGGYTF
clone_size: -; d_call: TRBD2; v_call: TRBV4-2; j_call: TRBJ2-5; cdr3_nt: TGTGCCAGCAGCCAAGATTTGGGGAGGGTACAAGAGACCCAGTACTTC; cdr3_aa: CASSQDLGRVQETQYF
clone_size: -; d_call: -; v_call: TRBV6-4; j_call: TRBJ1-1; cdr3_nt: TGTGCCAGCAGCAACAGGGAGAACACTGAAGCTTTCTTT; cdr3_aa: CASSNRENTEAFF
clone_size: -; d_call: TRBD1; v_call: TRBV7-2; j_call: TRBJ2-1; cdr3_nt: TGTGCCAGCAGATTTGACAGGGCTCCCTACAATGAGCAGTTCTTC; cdr3_aa: CASRFDRAPYNEQFF
clone_size: -; d_call: -; v_call: TRBV7-6; j_call: TRBJ1-5; cdr3_nt: TGTGCCAGCAGCCCGGGTGGCCAGCCCCAGCATTTT; cdr3_aa: CASSPGGQPQHF
clone_size: few; d_call: TRBD1; v_call: TRBV30; j_call: TRBJ1-2; cdr3_nt: TGTGCCTGGAGTAGACAGGGGAGTGATGGCTACACCTTC; cdr3_aa: CAWSRQGSDGYTF
clone_size: once; d_call: -; v_call: TRBV11-2; j_call: TRBJ1-1; cdr3_nt: TGTGCCAGCAGCTTAGCCAGGTTGAACACTGAAGCTTTCTTT; cdr3_aa: CASSLARLNTEAFF
clone_size: few; d_call: -; v_call: TRBV6-5; j_call: TRBJ1-1; cdr3_nt: TGTGCCAGCACCCGGGGGGCTGAAGCTTTCTTT; cdr3_aa: CASTRGAEAFF
clone_size: -; d_call: TRBD2; v_call: TRBV7-3; j_call: TRBJ2-7; cdr3_nt: TGTGCCAGCAGCTTAAACGGCGGGAGCTCCTACGAGCAGTACTTC; cdr3_aa: CASSLNGGSSYEQYF
clone_size: -; d_call: -; v_call: TRBV11-3; j_call: TRBJ2-3; cdr3_nt: TGTGCCAGCAGCTTAGGCGGGGGCAGCACAGATACGCAGTATTTT; cdr3_aa: CASSLGGGSTDTQYF
clone_size: -; d_call: -; v_call: TRBV4-2; j_call: TRBJ2-3; cdr3_nt: TGTGCCAGCAGCCAAGACGGCGGGGCAGGGTCAGATACGCAGTATTTT; cdr3_aa: CASSQDGGAGSDTQYF
clone_size: -; d_call: TRBD2; v_call: TRBV5-1; j_call: TRBJ2-5; cdr3_nt: TGTGCCAGCAGCTCTAGGACCATTAGCGGGACGGGGACCCAGTACTTC; cdr3_aa: CASSSRTISGTGTQYF
clone_size: -; d_call: TRBD1; v_call: TRBV5-6; j_call: TRBJ1-6; cdr3_nt: TGTGCCAGCAGCTTGATTAACGACAGGGGAGGTGGGGCCCTCCACTTT; cdr3_aa: CASSLINDRGGGALHF
clone_size: few; d_call: -; v_call: TRBV19; j_call: TRBJ1-1; cdr3_nt: TGTGCCAGTAGTCTCACACCCACCGTTACGAACACTGAAGCTTTCTTT; cdr3_aa: CASSLTPTVTNTEAFF
clone_size: -; d_call: -; v_call: TRBV19; j_call: TRBJ2-3; cdr3_nt: TGTGCCAGTGGCTCCGGGGATACGCAGTATTTT; cdr3_aa: CASGSGDTQYF
clone_size: -; d_call: -; v_call: TRBV9; j_call: TRBJ1-2; cdr3_nt: TGTGCCAGCAGCCTTGCGGGGTACGTTGACTATGGCTACACCTTC; cdr3_aa: CASSLAGYVDYGYTF
clone_size: -; d_call: -; v_call: TRBV20-1; j_call: TRBJ1-2; cdr3_nt: TGCAGTGCTAGACAGGGGAAAGGCTACACCTTC; cdr3_aa: CSARQGKGYTF